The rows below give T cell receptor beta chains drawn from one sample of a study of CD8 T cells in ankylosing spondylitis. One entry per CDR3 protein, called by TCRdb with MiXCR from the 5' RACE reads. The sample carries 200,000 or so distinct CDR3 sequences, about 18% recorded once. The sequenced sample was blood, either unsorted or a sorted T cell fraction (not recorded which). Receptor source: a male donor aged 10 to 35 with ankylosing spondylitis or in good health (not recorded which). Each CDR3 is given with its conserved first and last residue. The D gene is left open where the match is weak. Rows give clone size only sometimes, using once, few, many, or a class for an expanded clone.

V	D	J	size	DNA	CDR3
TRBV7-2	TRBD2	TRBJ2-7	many	TGTGCCAGCAGCTTAGTGACTAGCGGGAGGTGGGAGCAGTACTTC	CASSLVTSGRWEQYF
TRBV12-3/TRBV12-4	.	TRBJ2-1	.	TGTGCCAGCAGTTTAATTGGCGGGATCAATGAGCAGTTCTTC	CASSLIGGINEQFF
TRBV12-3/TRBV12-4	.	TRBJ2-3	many	TGTGCCAGCAGTTTTGATCCGATCCGCACAGATACGCAGTATTTT	CASSFDPIRTDTQYF
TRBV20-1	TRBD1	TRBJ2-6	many	TGCAGTGCATTAGGGACAGGGGGGGCATCTGGGGCCAACGTCCTGACTTTC	CSALGTGGASGANVLTF
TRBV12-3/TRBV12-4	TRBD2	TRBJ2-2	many	TGTGCCAGCTCCTATAGGCTAGCGGGAGGCACCGGGGAGCTGTTTTTT	CASSYRLAGGTGELFF
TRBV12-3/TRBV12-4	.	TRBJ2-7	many	TGTGCCAGGGCAGACCCCTCCTACGAGCAGTACTTC	CARADPSYEQYF
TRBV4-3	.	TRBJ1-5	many	TGCGCCAGCAGCCAAGATGCCGATTTCAATCAGCCCCAGCATTTT	CASSQDADFNQPQHF
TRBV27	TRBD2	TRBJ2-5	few	TGTGCCAGCAGTCCCCTGGGACTAGCGGGAGGGGAGACCCAGTACTTC	CASSPLGLAGGETQYF
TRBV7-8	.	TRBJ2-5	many	TGTGCCAGCAGCTTCATTGAGACCCAGTACTTC	CASSFIETQYF
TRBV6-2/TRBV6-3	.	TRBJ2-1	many	TGTGCCAGCAGTTACTTGTCAGGAGACAATGAGCAGTTCTTC	CASSYLSGDNEQFF
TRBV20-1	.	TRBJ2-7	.	TGCAGTGCTAGGGACTACGAGCAGTACTTC	CSARDYEQYF
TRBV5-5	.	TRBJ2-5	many	TGTGCCAGCAGCGGATCCCGGGAGACCCAGTACTTC	CASSGSRETQYF
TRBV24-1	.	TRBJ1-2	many	TGTGCCACCAGCAATCAAGGGGCTGGGGGCTACACCTTC	CATSNQGAGGYTF
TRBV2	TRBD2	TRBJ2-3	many	TGTGCCACAAAGCGGGAGGAAAGCACAGATACGCAGTATTTT	CATKREESTDTQYF
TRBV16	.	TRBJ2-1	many	TGTGCCAGCAGCCAATGGGTAGATGAGCAGTTCTTC	CASSQWVDEQFF
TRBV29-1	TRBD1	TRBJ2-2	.	TGCAGCGCCTGGACAGGGATGGGCGGGGAGCTGTTTTTT	CSAWTGMGGELFF
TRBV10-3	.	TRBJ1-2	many	TGTGCCATCAGGTTTGCGGATGGCTACACCTTC	CAIRFADGYTF
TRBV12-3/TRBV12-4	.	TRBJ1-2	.	TGTGCCAGCAGCTTCCCGCGGGGCAACTATGGCTACACCTTC	CASSFPRGNYGYTF
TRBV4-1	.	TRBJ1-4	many	TGCGCCAGCAGCCAAGTGGAGAGATTGAGCGAAAAACTGTTTTTT	CASSQVERLSEKLFF
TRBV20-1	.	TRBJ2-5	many	TGCAGTGCTAGAGATAAAGGCGGGGCCCAAGAGACCCAGTACTTC	CSARDKGGAQETQYF
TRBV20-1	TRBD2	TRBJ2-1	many	TGCAGTGCCCCCATAGCGGGAGAGATCTACAATGAGCAGTTCTTC	CSAPIAGEIYNEQFF
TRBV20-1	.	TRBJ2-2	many	TGCAGTGCTAGATGGTCGGGCCTTGTCACCGGGGAGCTGTTTTTT	CSARWSGLVTGELFF
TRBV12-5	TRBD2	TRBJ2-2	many	TGTGCTAGTGGTTCCCTAGCGGGAGCGAACACCGGGGAGCTGTTTTTT	CASGSLAGANTGELFF
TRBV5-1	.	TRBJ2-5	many	TGCGCCAGCAGCCTCCTCGGGGCCAAAGAGACCCAGTACTTC	CASSLLGAKETQYF
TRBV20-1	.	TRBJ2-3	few	TGCAGTGCTAGAGAAGGTGATACGCAGTATTTT	CSAREGDTQYF
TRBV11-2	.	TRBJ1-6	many	TGTGCCAGCAGCTTAGGGGAGACTCGAGGGTCACCCCTCCACTTT	CASSLGETRGSPLHF
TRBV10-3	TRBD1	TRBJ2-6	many	TGTGCCATCAGGGATGGACAGGGAAGTTCCGGGGCCAACGTCCTGACTTTC	CAIRDGQGSSGANVLTF
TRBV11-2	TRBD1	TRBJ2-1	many	TGTGCCAGCAGCTTACCAACAGGGGCGCTCAGCAATGAGCAGTTCTTC	CASSLPTGALSNEQFF
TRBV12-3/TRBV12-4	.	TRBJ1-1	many	TGTGCCAGCCTATGGGGGGGGCCGGCTTTCTTT	CASLWGGPAFF
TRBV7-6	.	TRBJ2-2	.	TGTGCCAGCAGGGACACCTACACCGGGGAGCTGTTTTTT	CASRDTYTGELFF
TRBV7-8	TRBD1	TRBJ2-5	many	TGTGCCAGCAGCCCCGGGACAGGGGAGGAGACCCAGTACTTC	CASSPGTGEETQYF
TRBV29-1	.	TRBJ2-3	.	TGCAGCGTCGCCTCCCTGACTGGCGCAGATACGCAGTATTTT	CSVASLTGADTQYF
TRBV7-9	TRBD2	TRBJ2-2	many	TGTGCCAGCAGCTTCGCGGGGGCGAACACCGGGGAGCTGTTTTTT	CASSFAGANTGELFF
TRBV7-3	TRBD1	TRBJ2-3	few	TGTGCCAGCAGCTTCGGGGACAGCAGCACAGATACGCAGTATTTT	CASSFGDSSTDTQYF